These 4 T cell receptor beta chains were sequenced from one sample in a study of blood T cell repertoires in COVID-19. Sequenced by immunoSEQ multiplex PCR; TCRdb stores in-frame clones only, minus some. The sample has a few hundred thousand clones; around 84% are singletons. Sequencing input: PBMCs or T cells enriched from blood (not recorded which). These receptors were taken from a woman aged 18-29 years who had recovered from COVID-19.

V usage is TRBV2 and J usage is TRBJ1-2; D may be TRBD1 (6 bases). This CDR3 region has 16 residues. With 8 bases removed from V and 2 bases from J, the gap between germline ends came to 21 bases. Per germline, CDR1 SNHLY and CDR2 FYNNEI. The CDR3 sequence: CASSPTPQGGNYGYTF. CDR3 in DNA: TGTGCCAGCTCGCCGACCCCACAGGGCGGCAACTATGGCTACACCTTC.

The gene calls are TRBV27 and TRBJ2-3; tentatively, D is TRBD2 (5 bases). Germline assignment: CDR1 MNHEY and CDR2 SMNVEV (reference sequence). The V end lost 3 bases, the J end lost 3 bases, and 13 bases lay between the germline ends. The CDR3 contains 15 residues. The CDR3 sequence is CASSFEGDGTDTQYF. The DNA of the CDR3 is TGTGCCAGCAGTTTCGAGGGCGATGGGACAGATACGCAGTATTTT.

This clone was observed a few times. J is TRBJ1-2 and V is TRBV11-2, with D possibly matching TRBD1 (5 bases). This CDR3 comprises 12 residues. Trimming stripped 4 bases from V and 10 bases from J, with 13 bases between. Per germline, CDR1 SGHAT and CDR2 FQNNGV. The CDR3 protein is CASSSGRGPYTF. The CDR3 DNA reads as TGTGCCAGCAGCTCGGGTAGGGGCCCCTACACCTTC.

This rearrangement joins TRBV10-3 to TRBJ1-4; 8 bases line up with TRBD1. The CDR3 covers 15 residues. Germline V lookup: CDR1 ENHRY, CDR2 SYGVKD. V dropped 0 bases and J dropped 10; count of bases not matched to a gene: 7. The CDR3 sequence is CAISESWDRSGKLFF. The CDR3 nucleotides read TGTGCCATCAGTGAGTCTTGGGACAGGTCAGGAAAACTGTTTTTT.